This TCR beta chain was identified during a study of cytomegalovirus exposure and HLA in healthy donors. General observations from the study: By a later analysis, the bulk of CMV-associated TCR beta chains appeared HLA-restricted.

Remarks on this clone: What it recognizes is unknown.

PCR amplification relied on 60 Vbeta primers (plus 13 Jbeta primers). Data came from immunoSEQ multiplex PCR; TCRdb stores just in-frame clones and leaves some out. The table records 150,000 to 200,000 clones, around 68% of them present only once. CDR1 is LNHDA, CDR2 SQIVND, per germline (reference sequence). The CDR3 loop spans 15 amino acids. The V and J ends lost 2 bases and 5 bases, in that order; junction bases with no gene match: 7. The receptor was isolated from a woman in her thirties or forties in good health and CMV-seropositive. The source material was PBMCs. The V gene is TRBV19, the J gene TRBJ2-7; TRBD1 matches at 9 bases. The CDR3 DNA reads as TGTGCCAGTAGTATACCGGACAGGGGTTCCCACGAGCAGTACTTC. It codes for CASSIPDRGSHEQYF.